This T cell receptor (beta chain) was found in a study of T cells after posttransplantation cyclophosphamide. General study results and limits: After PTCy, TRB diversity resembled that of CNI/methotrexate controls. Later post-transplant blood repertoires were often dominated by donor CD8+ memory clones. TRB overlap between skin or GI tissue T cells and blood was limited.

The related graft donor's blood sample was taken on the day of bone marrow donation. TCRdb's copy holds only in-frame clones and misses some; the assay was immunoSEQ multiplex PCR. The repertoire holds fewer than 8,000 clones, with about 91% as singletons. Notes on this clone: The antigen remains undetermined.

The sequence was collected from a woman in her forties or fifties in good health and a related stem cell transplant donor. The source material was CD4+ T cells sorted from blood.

The CDR3 reads CASSYSGQNYGYTF. The CDR3 DNA sequence: TGTGCCAGCAGTTACTCGGGACAGAACTATGGCTACACCTTC. The J gene is TRBJ1-2, the V gene TRBV6-5; 7 nucleotides agree with TRBD1. The V segment lost 0 bases and the J segment 2 bases; nucleotides outside the gene matches: 0. Germline CDR1 MNHEY, CDR2 SVGAGI. This CDR3 contains 14 residues.